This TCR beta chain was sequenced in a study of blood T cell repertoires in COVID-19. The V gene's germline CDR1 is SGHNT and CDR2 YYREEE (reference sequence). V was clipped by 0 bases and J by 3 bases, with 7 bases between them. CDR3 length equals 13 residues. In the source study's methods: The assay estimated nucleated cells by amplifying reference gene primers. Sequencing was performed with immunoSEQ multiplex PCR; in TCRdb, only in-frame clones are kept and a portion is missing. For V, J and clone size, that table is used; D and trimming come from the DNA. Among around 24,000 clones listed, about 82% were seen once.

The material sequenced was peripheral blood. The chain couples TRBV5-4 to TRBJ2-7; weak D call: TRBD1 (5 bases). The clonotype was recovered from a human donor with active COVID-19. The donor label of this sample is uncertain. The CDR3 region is CASSLGQYYEQYF. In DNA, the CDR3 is TGTGCCAGCAGCTTGGGACAGTACTACGAGCAGTACTTC.